Listed here are 30 T cell receptor beta chains from one sample, sequenced in a study of blood T cell repertoires in COVID-19. Here immunoSEQ multiplex PCR was the method, and the copy in TCRdb shows in-frame clones only, minus some. The sample yields 400,000 to 450,000 clones, roughly nine tenths seen once. The sample taken for sequencing was PBMCs or T cells enriched from blood (not recorded which). These receptors were collected from a man in his thirties or forties who had recovered from COVID-19.

The chain recombines TRBV7-8 with TRBJ2-1, with D possibly matching TRBD1 (6 bases). The CDR3 totals 14 residues. Trimming shortened V by 7 bases and J by 8 bases, and 18 bases separated the two germline ends. Germline V gene lookup returns CDR1 SGHVS and CDR2 FQNEAQ. CDR3 nucleotides: TGTGCCAGCACCGGACTGGGGGCGGGCTATGAGCAGTTCTTC. It encodes CASTGLGAGYEQFF.

The CDR3 DNA reads as TGTGCCTGGAAGGGACAGGGACACTATGGCTACACCTTC. Translated: CAWKGQGHYGYTF. The genes are TRBV30 and TRBJ1-2; TRBD1 matches at 9 bases. The CDR3 consists of 13 residues. Germline CDR1 is GTSNPN and CDR2 is SVGIG (reference sequence). V dropped 4 bases and J dropped 3; count of bases not matched to a gene: 3.

The rearrangement uses TRBV28 and TRBJ2-5; TRBD1 is a possible D gene (6 bases). Trimming pared 6 bases from V and 4 bases from J, leaving 15 bases between. Germline V lookup: CDR1 MDHEN, CDR2 SYDVKM. CDR3 size: 14 residues. CDR3 amino acids: CASREQGKGETQYF. As DNA, the CDR3 is TGTGCCAGCAGGGAACAGGGAAAGGGAGAGACCCAGTACTTC.

The rearrangement joins TRBV21-1 to TRBJ2-2; the table's D gene call, TRBD1, was not cross checked with the DNA. TRBV21-1 is shown as a pseudogene. The CDR3 is 18 residues long. The CDR3 sequence: CASEHPIRFRQNTGELFF. CDR3 nucleotide sequence: TGTGCCAGCGAGCACCCGATTCGGTTCAGACAGAACACCGGGGAGCTGTTTTTT.

CDR3 nucleotides: TGTGCCAGCAGCTTAAGGACTAGCGGGAGAAAGGGTTACGAGCAGTACTTC. Translation gives CASSLRTSGRKGYEQYF. The chain is built from TRBV7-9 and TRBJ2-7; the match to TRBD2 covers 13 bases. The CDR3 contains 17 residues. J gave up 4 bases and V 2 bases, and 8 bases lay outside the gene matches. CDR1 and CDR2 from the germline V gene are SEHNR and FQNEAQ (reference sequence).

V gene TRBV27 combines with J gene TRBJ2-1, with a possible D match to TRBD1 (6 bases). V lost 3 bases and J lost 0, with 9 bases in between. This CDR3 contains 15 residues. Germline V gene data show CDR1 as MNHEY and CDR2 as SMNVEV (reference sequence). This CDR3 reads CASSFGGNSYNEQFF. The CDR3 nucleotides are TGTGCCAGCAGTTTTGGGGGCAACTCCTACAATGAGCAGTTCTTC.

The chain has TRBV6-5 and TRBJ2-3, with 7 nucleotides matching TRBD2. V shed 7 bases and J 4 bases; nucleotides not matched to a gene: 8. Germline-derived CDR1 and CDR2 are MNHEY and SVGAGI. The CDR3 is made up of 14 amino acids. Here the CDR3 reads CASISQGGADTQYF. In DNA form, the CDR3 reads TGTGCCAGCATATCTCAGGGAGGGGCAGATACGCAGTATTTT.

This rearrangement joins TRBV7-9 to TRBJ2-1; 10 nucleotides line up with TRBD2. The J segment lost 6 bases and the V segment lost 8 bases, leaving 4 bases of the junction unmatched. The CDR3 is 13 amino acids. Germline loops: CDR1 SEHNR, CDR2 FQNEAQ (reference sequence). The CDR3 DNA sequence: TGTGCCAGCCTAGCGGGAGAGGGCAATGAGCAGTTCTTC. Protein sequence: CASLAGEGNEQFF.

This clone has only one observation. The genes are TRBV6-6 and TRBJ2-7; no reliable D call. There are 13 residues in the CDR3. CDR1 is MNHNY and CDR2 is SVGAGI in the germline V gene (reference sequence). V was cut by 0 bases and J by 7 bases, with 10 bases left in between. The CDR3 spells CASSYSTRLEQYF. The CDR3 DNA is TGTGCCAGCAGTTACTCGACTCGCTTGGAGCAGTACTTC.

The CDR3, as DNA: TGCAGCGTCCTGATAGCGGACTATTACGAGCAGTACTTC. As protein: CSVLIADYYEQYF. V usage is TRBV29-1 and J usage is TRBJ2-7, with D possibly being TRBD2 (6 bases). V lost 6 bases and J 4 bases, leaving 16 bases between the germline ends. CDR1 is SQVTM, CDR2 ANQGSEA, per germline. The CDR3 consists of 13 residues.

The chain links TRBV27 to TRBJ1-5, with a weak D call TRBD1 (5 bases). With 6 bases removed from V and 4 bases from J, the gap between germline ends came to 13 bases. CDR3 size: 14 residues. Germline V gives CDR1 MNHEY, CDR2 SMNVEV (reference sequence). CDR3 bases: TGTGCCAGCAGAAATCCAGGGCGGAATCAGCCCCAGCATTTT. Translation: CASRNPGRNQPQHF.

As to this clone: One junction end does not reproduce the germline sequence, and a read error may be involved. The genes are TRBV5-5 and TRBJ2-7; weak D call: TRBD2 (7 bases). CDR3 size: 17 residues. The V gene's germline CDR1 is SGHKS and CDR2 YYEKEE (reference sequence). Here the CDR3 reads CARSWALRGRGGLEQYF. The CDR3, as DNA: TGTGCCCGCAGCTGGGCCCTGCGGGGGAGGGGGGGCCTCGAGCAGTACTTC.

The V call is TRBV5-1, the J call TRBJ2-3; 9 nucleotides agree with TRBD1. Germline CDR1 reads SGHRS; CDR2 reads YFSETQ. After removal of 4 bases from V and 4 bases from J, the junction contained 7 bases not matched to a gene. CDR3 length: 15 amino acids. The CDR3 loop reads CASSDTGGSSDTQYF. CDR3 coding DNA: TGCGCCAGCAGCGACACAGGGGGCTCGTCAGATACGCAGTATTTT.

This chain uses TRBV30 with TRBJ1-1, with D hard to call. CDR1 and CDR2 from the germline V gene are GTSNPN and SVGIG (reference sequence). The CDR3 extends over 15 amino acids. Trimming left V 4 bases short and J 4 bases short, with 19 bases between. The CDR3 loop is CAWKVELRYGTEAFF. CDR3 coding DNA: TGTGCCTGGAAGGTCGAGTTGAGGTATGGCACTGAAGCTTTCTTT.

This sequence joins TRBV5-1 and TRBJ2-3; TRBD2 aligns across 9 bases. CDR3 length: 17 residues. The germline gives CDR1 SGHRS, CDR2 YFSETQ. V was clipped by 2 bases and J by 6 bases; unmatched bases: 13. CDR3 amino acids: CASSFEMMAGGPDTQYF. As DNA, the CDR3 is TGCGCCAGCAGCTTCGAAATGATGGCGGGAGGGCCGGATACGCAGTATTTT.

The V call is TRBV19, the J call TRBJ2-2; D uncertain. Trimming took 2 bases from V and 3 from J, leaving 16 bases between them. The CDR3 is 17 amino acids. Per germline, CDR1 LNHDA and CDR2 SQIVND (reference sequence). The CDR3: CASSIPRKRFDTGELFF. For the CDR3, the DNA is TGTGCCAGTAGTATACCCCGTAAACGGTTCGACACCGGGGAGCTGTTTTTT.

V usage is TRBV27 and J usage is TRBJ2-2, with 10 bases matching TRBD1. This CDR3 comprises 17 residues. V trimming: 2 bases; J trimming: 8 bases; junction bases outside the gene matches: 11. Per the germline V gene, CDR1 is MNHEY and CDR2 is SMNVEV (reference sequence). The chain's CDR3 is CASSLQAGTGEAGELFF. The CDR3 nucleotides are TGTGCCAGCAGTTTACAAGCCGGGACAGGGGAGGCGGGGGAGCTGTTTTTT.

The chain is built from TRBV19 and TRBJ2-7; the match to TRBD2 covers 7 bases. Germline CDR1 and CDR2: LNHDA and SQIVND (reference sequence). J gave up 7 bases and V 6 bases, and 6 bases lay outside the gene matches. This CDR3 is 12 amino acids long. The chain's CDR3 is CASSIYGGEQYF. The CDR3 bases are TGTGCCAGTAGCATTTACGGGGGGGAGCAGTACTTC.

This clone was observed a few times. The V gene is TRBV18, the J gene TRBJ1-2; 9 bases match TRBD1. CDR1 and CDR2 (germline): KGHSH, LQKENI. The CDR3 runs 16 residues. The V gene end was trimmed by 2 bases and the J gene end by 1 base; junction bases not matched to a gene: 5. Here the CDR3 DNA reads TGTGCCAGCTCACCAGGGACAGGGAGACTTAACTATGGCTACACCTTC. Translated, it gives CASSPGTGRLNYGYTF.

The CDR3 is CSVEGAGSSTYNEQFF. In DNA, the CDR3 is TGCAGCGTTGAAGGAGCCGGGTCCTCCACCTACAATGAGCAGTTCTTC. The V and J genes are TRBV29-1 and TRBJ2-1; no clear D. The ends were cut back, 1 base at V and 2 bases at J, with 15 bases in the middle. This CDR3 contains 16 residues. Per germline, CDR1 SQVTM and CDR2 ANQGSEA.

The chain couples TRBV27 to TRBJ2-1, with TRBD2 identical over 13 bases. J was trimmed by 8 bases and V by 6 bases; bases with no gene match: 13. The germline V gene has CDR1 MNHEY and CDR2 SMNVEV (reference sequence). The CDR3 extends over 17 amino acids. DNA of the CDR3: TGTGCCAGCAGATCCGGGACTAGCGGGGCCAGGTGGGATGAGCAGTTCTTC. This gives the protein CASRSGTSGARWDEQFF.

V is TRBV3-1 (or the pseudogene TRBV3-2) and J is TRBJ1-2; a possible D gene is TRBD1 (6 bases). V was cut by 4 bases and J by 5 bases, with 20 bases left in between. Germline values: CDR1 LGHDT, CDR2 YNNKEL (reference sequence). The CDR3 runs 16 residues. CDR3 residues: CASSPRAGDLKYGYTF. The CDR3 coding sequence is TGTGCCAGCAGCCCCCGGGCAGGGGACCTTAAGTATGGCTACACCTTC.

The chain carries TRBV13 and TRBJ2-3; the D gene is possibly TRBD2 (6 bases). Trimming cost V 5 bases and J 4 bases, with 13 bases left between them. The CDR3 is made up of 14 amino acids. CDR1 and CDR2 from the germline V gene are PRHDT and FYEKMQ (reference sequence). The CDR3 protein is CASSRDLAPDTQYF. For the CDR3, the DNA is TGTGCCAGCAGCCGGGACTTAGCACCAGATACGCAGTATTTT.

The V call is TRBV7-9, the J call TRBJ1-2, with TRBD1 matching 8 bases. CDR1 SEHNR and CDR2 FQNEAQ come from the germline V gene (reference sequence). Unmatched junction bases numbered 2, after V lost 5 bases and J lost 0 bases. The CDR3 is 14 amino acids. The CDR3 nucleotides are TGTGCCAGCAGCCCGGGACAGGCTAACTATGGCTACACCTTC. This translates into CASSPGQANYGYTF.

The genes are TRBV9 and TRBJ2-1; 10 bases fit TRBD1. The CDR3 is made up of 13 amino acids. CDR1 and CDR2 (germline): SGDLS, YYNGEE. V was pared by 6 bases and J by 10 bases, with 7 bases of the junction left unmatched. The CDR3 region is CASTDRGQGEQFF. The CDR3 DNA reads as TGTGCCAGCACCGACAGGGGGCAGGGGGAGCAGTTCTTC. Drawing the rest from reference TRBV9 and TRBJ2-1, the complete variable domain is DSGVTQTPKHLITATGQRVTLRCSPRSGDLSVYWYQQSLDQGLQFLIQYYNGEERAKGNILERFSAQQFPDLHSELNLSSLELGDSALYFCASTDRGQGEQFFGPGTRLTVL.

The chain couples TRBV9 to TRBJ1-4; possibly TRBD1 for D (5 bases). CDR3 length: 14 residues. CDR1 is SGDLS and CDR2 is YYNGEE in the germline V gene. The V gene lost 4 bases and the J gene lost 4 bases, with 11 bases spanning the gap. Written as DNA, the CDR3 is TGTGCCAGCAGCCGGGAGGGGCGTAATGAAAAACTGTTTTTT. This codes for CASSREGRNEKLFF.

This clone was observed once. In DNA form, the CDR3 reads TGTGCCAGCAGCCAAGATCGGGGGTGGGTTAGCGGGAGATATGAGCAGTTCTTC. Its protein product is CASSQDRGWVSGRYEQFF. The J gene is TRBJ2-1, the V gene TRBV3-1 (or the pseudogene TRBV3-2); 9 nucleotides align to TRBD2. The V segment lost 0 bases and the J segment 8 bases; nucleotides outside the gene matches: 14. Per the germline V gene, CDR1 is LGHDT and CDR2 is YNNKEL (reference sequence). The CDR3 is 18 amino acids.

This clone was observed a few times. The chain recombines TRBV13 with TRBJ2-7; possible D gene TRBD1, 5 bases. The V end lost 5 bases, the J end lost 1 base, and 15 bases lay between the germline ends. CDR3 length: 15 residues. Per the germline V gene, CDR1 is PRHDT and CDR2 is FYEKMQ (reference sequence). The CDR3 here is CASSAKSGLSYEQYF. The CDR3, as DNA: TGTGCCAGCAGCGCTAAGTCAGGGTTATCCTACGAGCAGTACTTC.

V usage is TRBV4-1 and J usage is TRBJ1-5, with 10 bases aligning to TRBD1. V lost 3 bases to trimming and J lost 7 bases; unmatched junction nucleotides: 6. CDR3 length equals 15 residues. The germline V gene encodes CDR1 MGHRA and CDR2 YSYEKL. The CDR3 loop is CASSQPTGGRQPQHF. The CDR3 DNA reads TGCGCCAGCAGCCAGCCGACAGGGGGCAGACAGCCCCAGCATTTT.

This chain uses TRBV25-1 with TRBJ1-1; the match to TRBD1 covers 11 bases. Trimming at V came to 2 bases and at J to 0 bases, leaving 5 bases not matched to a gene. Germline V gene sequence: CDR1 MGHDK, CDR2 SYGVNS. The CDR3 extends over 17 amino acids. Written as DNA, the CDR3 is TGTGCCAGCAGTGAAGGTAGGACAGGGGGCCTGAACACTGAAGCTTTCTTT. This sequence encodes CASSEGRTGGLNTEAFF.